This TCR beta chain was identified in a study of PD-1 blockade in classical Hodgkin lymphoma. Only in-frame clones appear in the TCRdb table, and some are missing; sequencing was by immunoSEQ multiplex PCR. The data contain almost 85,000 clones, about nine tenths of them singletons. Patients all relapsed after autologous stem cell transplantation, and there was variation in brentuximab vedotin exposure. From germline, CDR1 is SQVTM and CDR2 ANQGSEA. CDR3 size: 12 residues. Trimming took off 0 bases at V and 9 bases at J, with 9 bases between the two ends. This TCR was recovered from a human donor with classical Hodgkin lymphoma. The V gene is TRBV29-1, the J gene TRBJ2-4, with D perhaps being TRBD1 or TRBD2 (5 bases each). The sequenced sample was peripheral blood mononuclear cells (PBMCs), obtained at baseline. In DNA form, the CDR3 reads TGCAGCGTTGAAGATTGGGGGTCCATTCAGTACTTC. Its translation: CSVEDWGSIQYF.